Following are 15 T cell receptor beta chains from one sample sequenced in a study of cytomegalovirus exposure and HLA in healthy donors. Researchers ran the PCR with 60 Vbeta and 13 Jbeta primers. Sequenced by immunoSEQ multiplex PCR; TCRdb stores in-frame clones only, minus some. The data contain some 50,000 clones, roughly 72% of them seen just once; the ten biggest clones take up approximately 20%. The sample taken for sequencing was PBMCs. These receptors were obtained from a woman aged 45-59 years in good health and CMV-seropositive.

This clone showed up just a few times. This chain joins TRBV28 and TRBJ1-2; 7 nucleotides align to TRBD1. CDR1 and CDR2 from the germline V gene are MDHEN and SYDVKM. Trimming removed 6 bases from V and 5 bases from J; junction bases left unmatched: 6. This CDR3 comprises 13 residues. The CDR3 protein is CASSSDREYGYTF. Here the CDR3 DNA reads TGTGCCAGCAGCTCAGACAGGGAGTATGGCTACACCTTC.

The J gene is TRBJ1-4, the V gene TRBV2; TRBD1 might be the D (5 bases). This CDR3 is built from 14 residues. Trimming took 1 base from V and 4 from J, leaving 7 bases between them. The V gene's germline CDR1 is SNHLY and CDR2 FYNNEI. The CDR3 nucleotides read TGTGCCAGCAGTGAAGGGGGGGATAATGAAAAACTGTTTTTT. Translated: CASSEGGDNEKLFF.

This chain links TRBV7-2 with TRBJ1-3, with D perhaps TRBD1 (6 bases). This CDR3 is built from 17 residues. Trimming took 5 bases from V and 1 from J, leaving 18 bases between them. Germline CDR1 SGHTA, CDR2 FQGNSA. CDR3 DNA: TGTGCCAGCAGCCCCCCATGGGGGGGGCCTTCTGGAAACACCATATATTTT. Encoded protein: CASSPPWGGPSGNTIYF.

This clone was detected only once. V gene TRBV11-3 combines with J gene TRBJ2-2, with TRBD2 matching 9 bases. Trimming at V came to 5 bases and at J to 3 bases, leaving 7 bases not matched to a gene. Per the germline V gene, CDR1 is SGHNT and CDR2 is YENEEA. CDR3 length: 16 amino acids. CDR3 region: CASSPGLASDTGELFF. The CDR3 bases are TGTGCCAGCAGCCCGGGACTAGCTTCGGACACCGGGGAGCTGTTTTTT.

The V and J genes are TRBV19 and TRBJ2-5, with TRBD2 identical over 8 bases. This CDR3 region has 15 residues. Germline V gives CDR1 LNHDA, CDR2 SQIVND (reference sequence). After removal of 8 bases from V and 4 bases from J, the junction contained 12 bases not matched to a gene. CDR3 nucleotide sequence: TGTGCCAGTCAGGGGATTAGCGGGGCACGAGAGACCCAGTACTTC. Translating gives CASQGISGARETQYF. Filled out from reference TRBV19 and TRBJ2-5, the complete variable domain reads DGGITQSPKYLFRKEGQNVTLSCEQNLNHDAMYWYRQDPGQGLRLIYYSQIVNDFQKGDIAEGYSVSREKKESFPLTVTSAQKNPTAFYLCASQGISGARETQYFGPGTRLLVL.

The V and J genes are TRBV18 and TRBJ1-2; TRBD1 matches 8 bases. The CDR3 has 14 residues. The junction had 7 bases not matched to a gene; V was cut back by 1 base and J by 9 bases. Germline V lookup: CDR1 KGHSH, CDR2 LQKENI. The CDR3 nucleotides are TGTGCCAGCTCACCACGGACAGGGATCCCGAGCTACACCTTC. It encodes CASSPRTGIPSYTF.

The J gene is TRBJ1-2, the V gene TRBV10-3; D remains ambiguous. The CDR3 contains 11 residues. V was trimmed by 10 bases and J by 8 bases, leaving 14 bases between them. Germline loops: CDR1 ENHRY, CDR2 SYGVKD. The CDR3 sequence: CATDSIGGYTF. DNA of the CDR3: TGTGCCACGGACTCAATTGGCGGCTACACCTTC.

The J gene is TRBJ2-5, the V gene TRBV9; 7 nucleotides match TRBD2. There are 16 residues in the CDR3. Germline CDR1 is SGDLS and CDR2 is YYNGEE. Trimming at V came to 0 bases and at J to 5 bases, leaving 10 bases not matched to a gene. This CDR3 is CASSVGTRGQAETQYF. The DNA for the CDR3 is TGTGCCAGCAGCGTAGGGACTAGAGGTCAGGCGGAGACCCAGTACTTC.

This clone came up a few times. The chain couples TRBV6-5 to TRBJ2-7; TRBD1 agrees at 10 bases. From germline, CDR1 is MNHEY and CDR2 SVGAGI. V shed 6 bases and J 5 bases; nucleotides not matched to a gene: 10. This CDR3 contains 15 residues. The CDR3 bases are TGTGCCAGCAGGTATACCACCGGGACAGGGGACGAGCAGTACTTC. Its protein is CASRYTTGTGDEQYF.

This chain connects TRBV28 to TRBJ2-5; a possible D gene is TRBD2 (7 bases). V lost 8 bases to trimming and J lost 1 base, with 17 bases between them. In germline, CDR1 is MDHEN, CDR2 SYDVKM. This CDR3 is built from 15 residues. CDR3 region: CASGRGATPQETQYF. In nucleotides, the CDR3 is TGTGCCAGCGGGAGGGGGGCCACCCCCCAAGAGACCCAGTACTTC.

The gene calls are TRBV10-3 and TRBJ2-5; TRBD2 might be the D (5 bases). Deletions cut 4 bases from V and 5 bases from J, with 14 bases between. Looked up from germline, CDR1 is ENHRY and CDR2 is SYGVKD. This CDR3 has 14 residues. The CDR3: CAISGPGSRETQYF. The CDR3 DNA follows: TGTGCCATCAGTGGACCGGGGTCAAGGGAGACCCAGTACTTC.

The rearrangement joins TRBV7-2 to TRBJ2-3; weak D call: TRBD2 (6 bases). The germline V gene has CDR1 SGHTA and CDR2 FQGNSA. This CDR3 region has 15 residues. Trimming took 5 bases from V and 2 from J, leaving 14 bases between them. Here the CDR3 DNA reads TGTGCCAGCAGCGCTTTGGGCGGGAACACAGATACGCAGTATTTT. It is translated as CASSALGGNTDTQYF.

This clone turned up a few times. This rearrangement joins TRBV19 to TRBJ1-5; unclear D gene. The CDR3 is 13 residues long. Germline V lookup: CDR1 LNHDA, CDR2 SQIVND (reference sequence). The ends were cut back, 3 bases at V and 5 bases at J, with 8 bases in the middle. This CDR3 reads CASSMSADQPQHF. The DNA for the CDR3 is TGTGCCAGTAGTATGTCAGCGGATCAGCCCCAGCATTTT.

The count of this clone is one. This chain connects TRBV4-3 to TRBJ1-4; 9 positions agree with TRBD1. Trimming cost V 4 bases and J 4 bases; bases outside gene matches: 1. The CDR3 loop spans 14 amino acids. The V gene's germline CDR1 is LGHNA and CDR2 YSLEER. In DNA form, the CDR3 reads TGCGCCAGCAGCCCGGACAGGGGTAATGAAAAACTGTTTTTT. This translates into CASSPDRGNEKLFF.

V is TRBV10-3 and J is TRBJ2-1; D is possibly TRBD1 (7 bases). The V gene lost 11 bases and the J gene lost 5 bases, with 22 bases spanning the gap. This CDR3 region has 15 residues. Germline loops: CDR1 ENHRY, CDR2 SYGVKD. The CDR3 bases are TGTGCCGTCTCAGGGGGGTCGGGGCTCGACAATGAGCAGTTCTTC. Amino acids: CAVSGGSGLDNEQFF.